This TCR beta chain was found in a study of T cell repertoires in cytomegalovirus infection. The overall study: The authors used CMV epitopes that were HLA-C-restricted (recently identified) and HLA-B-restricted (well studied). Public TCR beta signatures marked donors with CMV infection and the matching HLA.

Overall study results and limits: Of the TCR beta families, the public ones yielded a cumulative frequency that identified carriers of CMV plus the relevant HLA. CMV-specific HLA-C-restricted TCR beta clonotypes dominated the ex vivo response.

From the reads, TCRdb called clonotypes with MiXCR, one entry per CDR3 protein. Of about 570,000 distinct CDR3 sequences listed, about 40% are singletons. This clonotype was observed a handful of times. What it binds is not known. V lost 8 bases and J lost 5; bases outside the gene matches: 7. The CDR3 runs 14 residues. The germline V gene encodes CDR1 LNHDA and CDR2 SQIVND (reference sequence). This TCR came from a human donor in good health (CMV status not recorded). Some clones in this sample may be carry-over from other donors' samples. The V and J genes are TRBV19 and TRBJ2-2, with TRBD2 matching over 8 bases. This specimen consisted of cultured PBMCs, obtained from culture after CMV antigen stimulation. In DNA form, the CDR3 reads TGTGCCAGTCAACGGGGGGGTTCGACCGGGGAGCTGTTTTTT. Its translation: CASQRGGSTGELFF.